The T cell receptor beta chain described here comes from a study of radiation and T cells in renal cell carcinoma. Germline V gene lookup returns CDR1 MNHEY and CDR2 SVGAGI. Trimming removed 5 bases from V and 0 bases from J, with 11 bases in between. CDR3 size: 15 residues. TCRdb keeps only in-frame clones here, not all; method: immunoSEQ multiplex PCR. The table has some 150,000 clones, approximately 86% seen once. In regard to this clone: Its antigen is undetermined.

Time point in this sample: blood 2 weeks post-SBRT. Documented treatment: 15 Gy SBRT to primary tumor, nephrectomy 4 weeks later. Serial blood draws occurred at baseline and 2 and 4 weeks post-SBRT. The tumor was a clear cell renal cell carcinoma. Findings and limits, study-wide: In blood, top tumor clones expanded by 2 weeks, shrinking by 4.

The chain recombines TRBV6-5 with TRBJ1-3; D is undetermined. Sample: blood, taken from a patient whose treatment included radiotherapy and nephrectomy. The receptor's source is a woman in her 50s with renal cell carcinoma. The CDR3 here is CASSTRVSSGNTIYF. The DNA for the CDR3 is TGTGCCAGCAGTACGAGGGTGAGCTCTGGAAACACCATATATTTT.